Here is one TCR beta chain with its context. The sample belongs to a study of shared T cell receptors in the human thymus. Germline lookup yields CDR1 SGHRS and CDR2 YFSETQ. The CDR3 has 16 residues. Trimming removed 0 bases at V and 3 bases at J, with 15 bases between. This table comes from immunoSEQ multiplex PCR, and its TCRdb copy is limited to in-frame clones, with some not included. The sample records roughly 710,000 clones, roughly 88% being singletons. The same sample was also studied in work on human thymus T cells. That paper states: Having corrective surgery for congenital heart defects, healthy Finnish infants were the ones who donated. Thymic and blood repertoires appeared to carry a bias in their V and J gene usage.

The V gene is TRBV5-1, the J gene TRBJ1-2; D might be TRBD1 (5 bases). This TCR was recovered from a girl less than two years old with a congenital heart defect. Material: thymocytes. The CDR3 protein is CASSLAFLGGHYGYTF. Written as DNA, the CDR3 is TGCGCCAGCAGCTTGGCGTTTCTGGGGGGTCACTATGGCTACACCTTC.